This entry concerns a single TCR beta chain. Its matching antigen is unknown. TCRdb called the RT-PCR reads again in MiXCR, with one record for every CDR3 protein. The table lists over 800,000 distinct CDR3 sequences, over 20% of them singletons. The record originates from a study of response to subunit inactivated influenza vaccine. Study-wide points: Authors proposed each seasonal influenza vaccination draws in few new T cells.

Germline CDR1 reads SEHNR; CDR2 reads FQNEAQ (reference sequence). The CDR3 contains 15 residues. The ends lost 4 bases at V and 3 bases at J; junction bases unmatched: 5. The chain has TRBV7-9 and TRBJ2-2; 7 nucleotides align to TRBD1. The sample in question was PBMCs from blood, obtained 4 to 6 days after vaccination. The receptor's source is a man over 45 who received an inactivated influenza vaccine. CDR3 region: CASSSGQVDTGELFF. CDR3 coding DNA: TGTGCCAGCAGCTCAGGACAGGTGGACACCGGGGAGCTGTTTTTT. Combining the CDR3 with reference TRBV7-9 and TRBJ2-2 gives the whole variable domain DTGVSQNPRHKITKRGQNVTFRCDPISEHNRLYWYRQTLGQGPEFLTYFQNEAQLEKSRLLSDRFSAERPKGSFSTLEIQRTEQGDSAMYLCASSSGQVDTGELFFGEGSRLTVL.